The text below deals with one TCR beta chain. The source of the sample is a study of blood T cell repertoires in COVID-19. Study-level background: Sites in the United States, Italy and Spain provided acute and convalescent COVID-19 samples. The cDNA or gDNA used as material had been derived from T cells, B-cell-depleted T cells, or PBMCs.

Original handling: Quantification of nucleated cells was approximated via reference gene primer amplification. Produced via immunoSEQ multiplex PCR; TCRdb's table is partial and in-frame only. D and trimming were read from the DNA, whereas the V and J calls and clone size are those reported in that table. The sample lists nearly 25,000 clones, roughly 87% occurring once. There are 16 residues in the CDR3. V lost 1 base, J lost 3 bases, and 5 bases stayed unmatched. Germline loops: CDR1 SEHNR, CDR2 FQNEAQ (reference sequence). The TCR comes from a man between 70 and 80 years old with acute or convalescent COVID-19. The chain has TRBV7-9 and TRBJ2-2; 7 bases are shared with TRBD1. The sequenced material came from peripheral blood. The CDR3 coding sequence is TGTGCCAGCAGCTTAGTGAGGACAGGATACACCGGGGAGCTGTTTTTT. This codes for CASSLVRTGYTGELFF.